This is a list of T cell receptor beta chains from one sample in a study of cytomegalovirus exposure and HLA in healthy donors. Using immunoSEQ multiplex PCR, the repertoire was profiled, and TCRdb retains in-frame clones only, with some absent. Of fewer than 150,000 clones in the sample, 74% were seen once. Sequencing was carried out using PBMCs. The receptors stem from a woman aged 45-60 years in good health and CMV-seropositive. CDR3s include the opening cysteine and the closing phenylalanine or tryptophan. A D gene is named only where the DNA matches it firmly. Only some rows state a clone size, as once, few, many or a class for expanded clones.

v_gene: TRBV6-5; j_gene: TRBJ1-1; d_gene: -; abundance: -; CDR3nt: TGTGCCAGCAGCCCACTTGGGGCGGAGAACACTGAAGCTTTCTTT; CDR3aa: CASSPLGAENTEAFF
v_gene: TRBV6-5; j_gene: TRBJ1-6; d_gene: -; abundance: -; CDR3nt: TGTGCCACACGCGGAGCGAGCTCCTATAATTCACCCCTCCACTTT; CDR3aa: CATRGASSYNSPLHF
v_gene: TRBV2; j_gene: TRBJ2-2; d_gene: -; abundance: -; CDR3nt: TGTGCCAGCAGTGAAGCGGGGGGGCCCACCGGGGAGCTGTTTTTT; CDR3aa: CASSEAGGPTGELFF
v_gene: TRBV5-1; j_gene: TRBJ2-5; d_gene: -; abundance: -; CDR3nt: TGCGCCAGCAGCTTGGGAGGGGAGGCGGAGACCCAGTACTTC; CDR3aa: CASSLGGEAETQYF
v_gene: TRBV6-1; j_gene: TRBJ1-2; d_gene: -; abundance: -; CDR3nt: TGTGCCAGCAGTGAGCAGGGCCTCTATGGCTACACCTTC; CDR3aa: CASSEQGLYGYTF
v_gene: TRBV7-2; j_gene: TRBJ1-5; d_gene: TRBD1; abundance: -; CDR3nt: TGTGCCAGCAGCTTAGTAGGGACAGGAACGGTACATCGGCCCCAGCATTTT; CDR3aa: CASSLVGTGTVHRPQHF
v_gene: TRBV20-1; j_gene: TRBJ2-7; d_gene: TRBD1; abundance: -; CDR3nt: TGCAGTGCTGGGGACAGCTACGAGCAGTACTTC; CDR3aa: CSAGDSYEQYF
v_gene: TRBV4-2; j_gene: TRBJ1-5; d_gene: -; abundance: -; CDR3nt: TGTGCCAGCAGCCAAGGCGGAAATAATCAGCCCCAGCATTTT; CDR3aa: CASSQGGNNQPQHF
v_gene: TRBV25-1; j_gene: TRBJ1-6; d_gene: -; abundance: -; CDR3nt: TGTGCCAGCAGTAACGGCAGACAGAATAATTCGCCCCTCCACTTT; CDR3aa: CASSNGRQNNSPLHF
v_gene: TRBV15; j_gene: TRBJ2-3; d_gene: TRBD1; abundance: -; CDR3nt: TGTGCCACCAGCGCCCGAAGGACAGGGGCTCGCACAGATACGCAGTATTTT; CDR3aa: CATSARRTGARTDTQYF
v_gene: TRBV5-1; j_gene: TRBJ2-1; d_gene: -; abundance: -; CDR3nt: TGCGCCAGCAGCTTGAGGCCCGGAGGGTCCAATGAGCAGTTCTTC; CDR3aa: CASSLRPGGSNEQFF
v_gene: TRBV9; j_gene: TRBJ1-1; d_gene: TRBD1; abundance: -; CDR3nt: TGTGCCAGCTTCCCAGGACAGGGAGGAGAAGGTACTGAAGCTTTCTTT; CDR3aa: CASFPGQGGEGTEAFF
v_gene: TRBV18; j_gene: TRBJ1-5; d_gene: -; abundance: -; CDR3nt: TGTGCCAGCTCAGACGGGACAAATAATCAGCCCCAGCATTTT; CDR3aa: CASSDGTNNQPQHF
v_gene: TRBV19; j_gene: TRBJ1-6; d_gene: TRBD1; abundance: -; CDR3nt: TGTGCCAGTAGTGTCCGGGACAGCAATTCACCCCTCCACTTT; CDR3aa: CASSVRDSNSPLHF
v_gene: TRBV7-2; j_gene: TRBJ2-2; d_gene: TRBD1; abundance: -; CDR3nt: TGTGCCAGCAGCTGGGACAGTAACACCGGGGAGCTGTTTTTT; CDR3aa: CASSWDSNTGELFF
v_gene: TRBV4-3; j_gene: TRBJ2-5; d_gene: -; abundance: few; CDR3nt: TGCGCCAGCAGCCAAGATCGGGGGCACGACTCTTACGGGAGACAGGGGACCCAGTACTTC; CDR3aa: CASSQDRGHDSYGRQGTQYF
v_gene: TRBV27; j_gene: TRBJ2-5; d_gene: TRBD2; abundance: -; CDR3nt: TGTGCCAGCAGTTTGACTAGCCGAATGGAGACCCAGTACTTC; CDR3aa: CASSLTSRMETQYF
v_gene: TRBV30; j_gene: TRBJ1-1; d_gene: -; abundance: -; CDR3nt: TGTGCCTGGAGGCCCCTTTGGGGGCCCTCTAACACTGAAGCTTTCTTT; CDR3aa: CAWRPLWGPSNTEAFF
v_gene: TRBV18; j_gene: TRBJ1-5; d_gene: -; abundance: -; CDR3nt: TGTGCCAGCTCACGTACAGGGTTGGGCAATCAGCCCCAGCATTTT; CDR3aa: CASSRTGLGNQPQHF
v_gene: TRBV7-9; j_gene: TRBJ2-7; d_gene: -; abundance: -; CDR3nt: TGTGCCAGCAGCTTAGCGGGCGACAGGTACGAGCAGTACTTC; CDR3aa: CASSLAGDRYEQYF
v_gene: TRBV5-1; j_gene: TRBJ2-3; d_gene: -; abundance: -; CDR3nt: TGCGCCAGCAGGGGGCAGGGCGTAGATACGCAGTATTTT; CDR3aa: CASRGQGVDTQYF
v_gene: TRBV11-2; j_gene: TRBJ2-3; d_gene: TRBD2; abundance: -; CDR3nt: TGTGCCAGCAGCTCTAGCGGGGGGGCACCTACGCAGTATTTT; CDR3aa: CASSSSGGAPTQYF
v_gene: TRBV30; j_gene: TRBJ1-6; d_gene: TRBD1; abundance: -; CDR3nt: TGTGCCTGGAGCTCGACAGGGTCTTCACCCCTCCACTTT; CDR3aa: CAWSSTGSSPLHF
v_gene: TRBV5-1; j_gene: TRBJ1-1; d_gene: -; abundance: -; CDR3nt: TGCGCCAGCAGCTTGGAACAACACACTGAAGCTTTCTTT; CDR3aa: CASSLEQHTEAFF
v_gene: TRBV2; j_gene: TRBJ2-7; d_gene: -; abundance: -; CDR3nt: TGTGCCAGCAGTCCCGTCCGTTACGAGCAGTACTTC; CDR3aa: CASSPVRYEQYF
v_gene: TRBV5-4; j_gene: TRBJ2-1; d_gene: -; abundance: -; CDR3nt: TGTGCCAGCAGCTTGCAGGGTACAGGGCCCGGAGGTGAGCAGTTCTTC; CDR3aa: CASSLQGTGPGGEQFF
v_gene: TRBV11-2; j_gene: TRBJ2-4; d_gene: TRBD1; abundance: -; CDR3nt: TGTGCCAGCTCTGGGACAGTCAGCATTCAGTACTTC; CDR3aa: CASSGTVSIQYF
v_gene: TRBV5-1; j_gene: TRBJ1-4; d_gene: -; abundance: -; CDR3nt: TGCGCCAGCAGCTTTGCAGGGTCAAATGAAAAACTGTTTTTT; CDR3aa: CASSFAGSNEKLFF
v_gene: TRBV5-4; j_gene: TRBJ1-5; d_gene: -; abundance: -; CDR3nt: TGTGCCAGCAGCTTGGGGGGCACTCAGCCCCAGCATTTT; CDR3aa: CASSLGGTQPQHF
v_gene: TRBV5-4; j_gene: TRBJ2-5; d_gene: TRBD2; abundance: once; CDR3nt: TGTGCCAGCAGCAACCCCGGGGGGGGCGAGACCCAGTACTTC; CDR3aa: CASSNPGGGETQYF
v_gene: TRBV13; j_gene: TRBJ1-6; d_gene: TRBD1; abundance: -; CDR3nt: TGTGCCAGCAGCACCGGGACAGCAAATTCACCCCTCCACTTT; CDR3aa: CASSTGTANSPLHF
v_gene: TRBV2; j_gene: TRBJ1-2; d_gene: -; abundance: -; CDR3nt: TGTGCCAGCAGTGGACAGAACTATGGCTACACCTTC; CDR3aa: CASSGQNYGYTF
v_gene: TRBV11-2; j_gene: TRBJ2-5; d_gene: TRBD2; abundance: -; CDR3nt: TGTGCCAGCAGCTTACTAGGGGAGGGGGAGACCCAGTACTTC; CDR3aa: CASSLLGEGETQYF
v_gene: TRBV10-3; j_gene: TRBJ2-1; d_gene: -; abundance: once; CDR3nt: TGTGCCATCAGTGAGATGACTAGTCCGAGGCAGTTCTTC; CDR3aa: CAISEMTSPRQFF
v_gene: TRBV6-5; j_gene: TRBJ2-2; d_gene: -; abundance: once; CDR3nt: TGTGCCAGCAGTTACTCGAGAGGGACCGGGGAGCTGTTTTTT; CDR3aa: CASSYSRGTGELFF
v_gene: TRBV19; j_gene: TRBJ1-5; d_gene: TRBD1; abundance: -; CDR3nt: TGTGCCAGTAGTATCCAGCACAGGGGGTCTGGCAATCAGCCCCAGCATTTT; CDR3aa: CASSIQHRGSGNQPQHF
v_gene: TRBV18; j_gene: TRBJ1-5; d_gene: -; abundance: -; CDR3nt: TGTGCCAGCTCACCACAATTCTATCAGCCCCAGCATTTT; CDR3aa: CASSPQFYQPQHF
v_gene: TRBV5-1; j_gene: TRBJ1-1; d_gene: -; abundance: -; CDR3nt: TGCGCCAGCAGCTTTCGGGGGAACACTGAAGCTTTCTTT; CDR3aa: CASSFRGNTEAFF
v_gene: TRBV5-1; j_gene: TRBJ2-2; d_gene: TRBD1; abundance: -; CDR3nt: TGCGCCAGCAGCCAGGGGGCTGGCGGGGAGCTGTTTTTT; CDR3aa: CASSQGAGGELFF
v_gene: TRBV4-1; j_gene: TRBJ1-2; d_gene: TRBD1; abundance: -; CDR3nt: TGCGCCAGCAGCCAAGGGGACAGCCTTAACTATGGCTACACCTTC; CDR3aa: CASSQGDSLNYGYTF
v_gene: TRBV5-1; j_gene: TRBJ1-6; d_gene: TRBD1; abundance: -; CDR3nt: TGCGCCAGCGGAGGGACAGGGGGAAGTTCACCCCTCCACTTT; CDR3aa: CASGGTGGSSPLHF
v_gene: TRBV30; j_gene: TRBJ2-1; d_gene: TRBD2; abundance: -; CDR3nt: TGTACCTGGAAATCAGCTAGCGGGGGGGGGCATGAGCAGTTCTTC; CDR3aa: CTWKSASGGGHEQFF
v_gene: TRBV5-4; j_gene: TRBJ2-1; d_gene: -; abundance: few; CDR3nt: TGTGCCAGCAGCTTGGAGGGTAGCGGTAATGAGCAGTTCTTC; CDR3aa: CASSLEGSGNEQFF
v_gene: TRBV5-1; j_gene: TRBJ2-7; d_gene: -; abundance: -; CDR3nt: TGCGCCAGCAGCTTGGAGCCGGGTTTAGACGAGCAGTACTTC; CDR3aa: CASSLEPGLDEQYF
v_gene: TRBV19; j_gene: TRBJ2-3; d_gene: TRBD2; abundance: -; CDR3nt: TGTGCCAGTAGCCACCTCGGGGGGGCCGGCATAGATACGCAGTATTTT; CDR3aa: CASSHLGGAGIDTQYF
v_gene: TRBV7-9; j_gene: TRBJ2-7; d_gene: -; abundance: once; CDR3nt: TGTGCCAGCAGCTCTAGCTCCCCAGGCTCCTACGAGCAGTACTTC; CDR3aa: CASSSSSPGSYEQYF
v_gene: TRBV5-6; j_gene: TRBJ2-3; d_gene: TRBD1; abundance: -; CDR3nt: TGTGCCAGCAGTTCAACTGACAGGGCCCCTACAGATACGCAGTATTTT; CDR3aa: CASSSTDRAPTDTQYF
v_gene: TRBV5-1; j_gene: TRBJ1-6; d_gene: TRBD1; abundance: -; CDR3nt: TGCGCCAGCAGCCGAGAGGGGGCGCAGCTAAATAATTCACCCCTCCACTTT; CDR3aa: CASSREGAQLNNSPLHF
v_gene: TRBV30; j_gene: TRBJ2-5; d_gene: -; abundance: -; CDR3nt: TGTGCCTGGAGTGAGGGGGGGGATCAAGAGACCCAGTACTTC; CDR3aa: CAWSEGGDQETQYF
v_gene: TRBV19; j_gene: TRBJ1-1; d_gene: -; abundance: -; CDR3nt: TGTGCCAGTAGCCCTAATACGGGGAACACTGAAGCTTTCTTT; CDR3aa: CASSPNTGNTEAFF
v_gene: TRBV6-1; j_gene: TRBJ2-7; d_gene: -; abundance: once; CDR3nt: TGTGCCAGCACGAGTCGCCCGTCCATCTACGAGCAGTACTTC; CDR3aa: CASTSRPSIYEQYF
v_gene: TRBV4-3; j_gene: TRBJ2-1; d_gene: -; abundance: few; CDR3nt: TGCGCCAGCAGCCAAGCAAAGCCCAATGAGCAGTTCTTC; CDR3aa: CASSQAKPNEQFF
v_gene: TRBV6-5; j_gene: TRBJ1-1; d_gene: TRBD1; abundance: -; CDR3nt: TGTGCCAGCAGTCGGGACAGGGGATTGAACACTGAAGCTTTCTTT; CDR3aa: CASSRDRGLNTEAFF
v_gene: TRBV11-1; j_gene: TRBJ2-3; d_gene: TRBD2; abundance: -; CDR3nt: TGTGCCAGCAGCATTAGGGGGCGGACTAGCGGGGTTACAGATACGCAGTATTTT; CDR3aa: CASSIRGRTSGVTDTQYF